The 7 T cell receptor beta chains listed next were all sequenced from one sample in a study of shared clonotypes between healthy human individuals. TCRdb keeps only in-frame clones here, not all; method: immunoSEQ multiplex PCR. The repertoire holds over a million clones, with around 97% as singletons. Sequenced input: naive CD4+ T cells sorted from blood. Subset of the sample: CD45RA+ positively selected. These TCRs come from a man aged 25-45 years in good health.

Concerning this clone: The sample carries other DNA sequences with the same CDR3. The rearrangement uses TRBV19 and TRBJ1-2, with TRBD1 matching over 8 bases. The length of the CDR3 is 14 residues. Germline loops: CDR1 LNHDA, CDR2 SQIVND (reference sequence). Losses at the gene ends were 2 bases for V and 2 bases for J; bases not matched to a gene: 1. In DNA, the CDR3 is TGTGCCAGTAGTATAACAGGGGGAAACTATGGCTACACCTTC. It is translated as CASSITGGNYGYTF.

The CDR3 DNA reads as TGTGCCAGCAGTGAGGGGTTCCTGGACCCTAGCAATCAGCCCCAGCATTTT. Translation: CASSEGFLDPSNQPQHF. This chain joins TRBV2 and TRBJ1-5; D not certain. The CDR3 has 17 residues. The V gene's germline CDR1 is SNHLY and CDR2 FYNNEI. Trimming took off 3 bases at V and 0 bases at J, with 15 bases between the two ends.

The chain has TRBV21-1 and TRBJ2-7. TRBV21-1 is assigned pseudogene status. This CDR3 has 16 amino acids. Written as DNA, the CDR3 is TGTGCCAGCAGCAAAGTCACTCCCTTAGGTCACTACGAGCAGTACTTC. This sequence encodes CASSKVTPLGHYEQYF.

The V and J genes are TRBV5-1 and TRBJ1-2, with 8 bases identical to TRBD1. The CDR3 has 15 residues. Germline V lookup: CDR1 SGHRS, CDR2 YFSETQ. Trimming at V came to 4 bases and at J to 3 bases, leaving 8 bases not matched to a gene. Here the CDR3 reads CASSRIPGQDYGYTF. The CDR3 DNA reads TGCGCCAGCAGCAGAATCCCGGGACAGGACTATGGCTACACCTTC.

This chain joins TRBV4-1 and TRBJ1-4; 8 bases fit TRBD1. Germline V gene sequence: CDR1 MGHRA, CDR2 YSYEKL. J lost 5 bases, V lost 4 bases, and 6 bases had no gene match. This CDR3 spans 15 amino acids. Here the CDR3 DNA reads TGCGCCAGCAGCCCGACAGGGGAAATGAATGAAAAACTGTTTTTT. This translates into CASSPTGEMNEKLFF.

This clone was seen a single time. The chain combines TRBV14 with TRBJ2-5; TRBD2 might be the D (6 bases). Germline loops: CDR1 SGHDN, CDR2 FVKESK. Deletions cut 8 bases from V and 2 bases from J, with 24 bases between. The CDR3 consists of 17 residues. The CDR3 nucleotides are TGTGCCAGCCAGGAGGGGATGGGGACGAGACTACAAGAGACCCAGTACTTC. As protein: CASQEGMGTRLQETQYF.

Note on this clone: The sample contains more than one DNA sequence encoding this CDR3. CDR3 bases: TGTGCCAGCAGCCTAGGGGGCGAGCAGTACTTC. Translating gives CASSLGGEQYF. The chain carries TRBV28 and TRBJ2-7, with TRBD1 as a possible D gene (6 bases). V shed 6 bases and J shed 6 bases, with 9 bases lying between them. From germline, CDR1 is MDHEN and CDR2 SYDVKM. The CDR3 extends over 11 amino acids.